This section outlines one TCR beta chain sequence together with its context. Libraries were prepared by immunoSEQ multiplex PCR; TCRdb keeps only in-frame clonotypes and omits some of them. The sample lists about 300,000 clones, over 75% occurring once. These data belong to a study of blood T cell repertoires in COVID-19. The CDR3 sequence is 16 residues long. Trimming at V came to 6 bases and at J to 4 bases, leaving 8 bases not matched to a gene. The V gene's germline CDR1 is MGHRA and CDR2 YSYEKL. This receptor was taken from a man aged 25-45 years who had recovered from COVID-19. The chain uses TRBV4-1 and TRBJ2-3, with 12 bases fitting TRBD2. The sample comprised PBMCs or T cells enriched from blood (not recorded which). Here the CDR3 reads CASRRASGGAADTQYF. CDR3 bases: TGCGCCAGCAGACGGGCTAGCGGGGGGGCAGCAGATACGCAGTATTTT.